This T cell receptor (beta chain) is drawn from a study of cytomegalovirus exposure and HLA in healthy donors. Background on the study: Among the 398 donors who were genotyped, 81% fell in the genetic ancestry cluster that is associated with self-reported Caucasian donors.

PCR used 60 Vbeta primers and 13 Jbeta primers. TCRdb's copy holds only in-frame clones and misses some; the assay was immunoSEQ multiplex PCR. The sample has roughly 88,000 clones; about two thirds are singletons. V was clipped by 6 bases and J by 0 bases, with 9 bases between them. Germline CDR1 KGHSH, CDR2 LQKENI. The CDR3 extends over 14 amino acids. This clone was detected only once. Its antigen is not known. The study's findings and limits: Rarity held for most TCR sequences, but there were some public TCRs that occurred in many donors. A later analysis appeared to link common viral pathogens to several of the most significant clusters. Some V segments, including TRBV6-2 and TRBV6-3, were excluded as indistinguishable.

The rearrangement uses TRBV18 and TRBJ2-1, with TRBD2 as a possible D gene (6 bases). Sequencing was carried out using PBMCs. This clonotype originated in a man between 45 and 60 years old in good health and CMV-seronegative. The CDR3 sequence is CASSRESSYNEQFF. DNA for the CDR3: TGTGCCAGCTCGCGGGAAAGCTCCTACAATGAGCAGTTCTTC.